Presented here are 32 T cell receptor beta chains from one specimen sequenced in a study of metastatic and nonmetastatic thyroid tumors. TCRdb reanalyzed the PCR reads via MiXCR. This repertoire shows more than 15,000 clones, 27% found once; its top ten account for approximately 13%. Patients had received no treatment of any kind before thyroid surgery. Sample: adjacent normal tissue. These receptors originate from a female donor with papillary thyroid cancer or a benign thyroid nodule (not recorded which). Some clones in this sample may be carry-over from other donors' samples.

This clone showed up many times. This sequence joins TRBV12-3 or TRBV12-4 and TRBJ2-7; D remains unclear. V lost 3 bases, J lost 7 bases, and 16 bases lay in between. This CDR3 is 14 amino acids long. The chain's CDR3 is CASSFLGQVREQYF. The CDR3 DNA reads as TGTGCCAGCAGTTTTCTAGGGCAGGTTAGAGAGCAGTACTTC.

Turning to this clone: The germline gene is not matched at one end of the junction; a read error may be the cause. The chain is built from TRBV30 and TRBJ2-7; 9 positions agree with TRBD1. Germline V gene lookup returns CDR1 GTSNPN and CDR2 SVGIG (reference sequence). The CDR3 length is 13 residues. The CDR3 DNA follows: TGTGCCTGGAGAAGGACAGGGGTCTACGGGCAGTACTTC. Protein sequence: CAWRRTGVYGQYF.

This clone has only a few counts. The V and J genes are TRBV19 and TRBJ1-1; unclear D gene. The CDR3 has 12 residues. With 2 bases removed from V and 5 bases from J, the gap between germline ends came to 6 bases. In germline, CDR1 is LNHDA, CDR2 SQIVND (reference sequence). The CDR3 DNA sequence: TGTGCCAGTAGTATATATGAGACTGAAGCTTTCTTT. This encodes CASSIYETEAFF.

This chain joins TRBV20-1 and TRBJ2-7; 8 bases line up with TRBD1. Germline V gene sequence: CDR1 DFQATT, CDR2 SNEGSKA (reference sequence). V trimming: 0 bases; J trimming: 5 bases; junction bases outside the gene matches: 15. This CDR3 is 17 amino acids long. The CDR3 spells CSARDLGFRDRYDEQYF. CDR3 bases: TGCAGTGCTAGAGATTTAGGATTCCGGGACAGGTACGACGAGCAGTACTTC.

In this sample, this clone is medium-sized. The CDR3 spells CSVRGRAGGSEAFF. CDR3 bases: TGCAGCGTTAGGGGTCGTGCAGGGGGGTCTGAAGCTTTCTTT. The chain has TRBV29-1 and TRBJ1-1; 7 bases agree with TRBD1. This CDR3 is 14 amino acids long. Germline CDR1 and CDR2: SQVTM and ANQGSEA. Trimming at V came to 5 bases and at J to 6 bases, leaving 12 bases not matched to a gene. Using reference TRBV29-1 and TRBJ1-1 for the parts outside the CDR3, the full variable domain is SAVISQKPSRDICQRGTSLTIQCQVDSQVTMMFWYRQQPGQSLTLIATANQGSEATYESGFVIDKFPISRPNLTFSTLTVSNMSPEDSSIYLCSVRGRAGGSEAFFGQGTRLTVV.

The CDR3: CASSQGTSDTQYF. DNA of the CDR3: TGTGCCAGCAGCCAGGGGACTAGCGATACGCAGTATTTT. V is TRBV3-1 and J is TRBJ2-3, with 9 nucleotides matching TRBD2. Per the germline V gene, CDR1 is LGHDT and CDR2 is YNNKEL (reference sequence). CDR3 length: 13 amino acids. V lost 3 bases to trimming and J lost 6 bases; unmatched junction nucleotides: 1.

The chain links TRBV9 to TRBJ2-7; TRBD1 matches at 7 bases. CDR1 is SGDLS and CDR2 is YYNGEE in the germline V gene. V gave up 0 bases and J gave up 6 bases; unmatched junction bases: 3. This CDR3 is built from 13 residues. The CDR3 reads CASSVVTGSEQYF. The CDR3 bases are TGTGCCAGCAGCGTAGTGACAGGGAGCGAGCAGTACTTC. The full variable domain, with the rest looked up from reference TRBV9 and TRBJ2-7, is DSGVTQTPKHLITATGQRVTLRCSPRSGDLSVYWYQQSLDQGLQFLIQYYNGEERAKGNILERFSAQQFPDLHSELNLSSLELGDSALYFCASSVVTGSEQYFGPGTRLTVT.

As to this clone: A much larger clone lies a single base off, so this may be a read error. The chain carries TRBV7-3 and TRBJ1-3; the D gene is possibly TRBD1 (6 bases). CDR3 size: 15 residues. The V gene's germline CDR1 is SGHTA and CDR2 FQGTGA. The CDR3 reads CASSLNGGFGITIYF. Here the CDR3 DNA reads TGTGCCAGCAGCTTAAACGGGGGCTTTGGAATCACCATATATTTT.

The V gene is TRBV3-1, the J gene TRBJ2-7; unclear D gene. The germline V and J ends were trimmed by 1 base and 12 bases, with 16 bases remaining between them. This CDR3 spans 13 amino acids. Per germline, CDR1 LGHDT and CDR2 YNNKEL (reference sequence). The CDR3 DNA is TGTGCCAGCAGCCAAGTGTGGGATCCTACATTGTACTTC. Translation: CASSQVWDPTLYF.

The rearrangement links TRBV19 to TRBJ1-2; unclear D gene. Trimming stripped 1 base from V and 4 bases from J, with 7 bases between. Looked up from germline, CDR1 is LNHDA and CDR2 is SQIVND (reference sequence). This CDR3 spans 13 amino acids. CDR3 sequence reads: CASSIATTYGYTF. CDR3 nucleotide sequence: TGTGCCAGTAGTATAGCCACGACCTATGGCTACACCTTC. Together with reference TRBV19 and TRBJ1-2, the CDR3 gives the full variable domain: DGGITQSPKYLFRKEGQNVTLSCEQNLNHDAMYWYRQDPGQGLRLIYYSQIVNDFQKGDIAEGYSVSREKKESFPLTVTSAQKNPTAFYLCASSIATTYGYTFGSGTRLTVV.

The V call is TRBV5-8, the J call TRBJ1-6, with a possible D match to TRBD1 (6 bases). Trimming removed 5 bases from V and 10 bases from J, with 13 bases in between. Germline V gene sequence: CDR1 SGHTS, CDR2 YDEGEE. The CDR3 spans 13 residues. CDR3 protein: CASRFQGRSPLHF. The CDR3, as DNA: TGTGCCAGCAGGTTTCAGGGGAGATCACCCCTCCACTTT. Based on the CDR3 plus reference TRBV5-8 and TRBJ1-6, the full variable domain is EAGVTQSPTHLIKTRGQQATLRCSPISGHTSVYWYQQALGLGLQFLLWYDEGEERNRGNFPPRFSGRQFPNYSSELNVNALELEDSALYLCASRFQGRSPLHFGNGTRLTVT.

V is TRBV15 and J is TRBJ2-7; 11 nucleotides match TRBD2. Germline values: CDR1 LNHNV, CDR2 YYDKDF (reference sequence). The CDR3 contains 14 residues. Trimming took 8 bases from V and 7 from J; bases not matched to a gene: 10. CDR3 region: CATSTLAGGQEQYF. The CDR3 nucleotides are TGTGCCACCTCAACCCTAGCGGGAGGTCAGGAGCAGTACTTC.

This chain uses TRBV5-1 with TRBJ2-1, with a possible D match to TRBD2 (6 bases). CDR1 is SGHRS and CDR2 is YFSETQ in the germline V gene. V lost 4 bases, J lost 9 bases, and 23 bases lay in between. The CDR3 loop spans 16 amino acids. The CDR3 bases are TGCGCCAGCAGCGGGGGACTTCACAAAAGTCTCGGTGAGCAGTTCTTC. As protein: CASSGGLHKSLGEQFF.

This clone was picked up a small number of times. The chain's CDR3 is CATSDVGPTHEQFF. The CDR3 region has the DNA TGTGCCACCAGTGATGTAGGACCCACCCATGAGCAGTTCTTC. V usage is TRBV24-1 and J usage is TRBJ2-1; D is ambiguous. From germline, CDR1 is KGHDR and CDR2 SFDVKD. There are 14 residues in the CDR3. Trimming cost V 3 bases and J 8 bases, with 13 bases left between them.

This clone was detected only a few times. The V and J genes are TRBV7-3 and TRBJ2-7; 7 bases map to TRBD2. The germline gives CDR1 SGHTA, CDR2 FQGTGA. V dropped 4 bases and J dropped 2; count of bases not matched to a gene: 8. The CDR3 runs to 15 residues. This chain's CDR3 is CASSSSSGNTYEQYF. The CDR3 DNA reads TGTGCCAGCAGCTCCTCCAGCGGGAATACCTACGAGCAGTACTTC.

This clone was observed a single time. This rearrangement joins TRBV7-9 to TRBJ1-1; weak D call: TRBD1 (5 bases). V was shortened by 5 bases and J by 5 bases, with 12 bases between the two germline ends. Germline-derived CDR1 and CDR2 are SEHNR and FQNEAQ (reference sequence). The length of the CDR3 is 13 residues. CDR3 in amino acids: CASSTFSGTEAFF. The CDR3 DNA is TGTGCCAGCAGCACCTTTTCAGGGACTGAAGCTTTCTTT.

The chain uses TRBV6-5 and TRBJ2-3; 14 bases match TRBD2. After removal of 7 bases from V and 4 bases from J, the junction contained 4 bases not matched to a gene. The germline gives CDR1 MNHEY, CDR2 SVGAGI. This CDR3 spans 15 amino acids. CDR3 region: CASMGLAGVADTQYF. The CDR3 region has the DNA TGTGCCAGCATGGGACTAGCGGGAGTGGCAGATACGCAGTATTTT.

This clone was seen a handful of times. The J gene is TRBJ2-7, the V gene TRBV5-1; D ambiguous. CDR1 SGHRS and CDR2 YFSETQ come from the germline V gene. The germline V and J ends were trimmed by 6 bases and 0 bases, with 16 bases remaining between them. The length of the CDR3 is 15 residues. The CDR3 nucleotides read TGCGCCAGCACCCCCTCGGAGCCCAGCTCCTACGAGCAGTACTTC. This encodes CASTPSEPSSYEQYF.

The chain recombines TRBV12-3 or TRBV12-4 with TRBJ1-6, with no clear D. Deletions cut 1 base from V and 1 base from J, with 2 bases between. The CDR3 consists of 14 residues. In DNA form, the CDR3 reads TGTGCCAGCAGTTTAGGGTCCTATAATTCACCCCTCCACTTT. Protein product: CASSLGSYNSPLHF.

The V and J genes are TRBV9 and TRBJ2-7; D is uncertain. Germline V gives CDR1 SGDLS, CDR2 YYNGEE. This CDR3 spans 12 amino acids. V lost 0 bases to trimming and J lost 4 bases, with 5 bases between them. The CDR3 region is CASSVGGYEQYF. CDR3 DNA sequence: TGTGCCAGCAGCGTAGGAGGATACGAGCAGTACTTC.

The V gene is TRBV7-2, the J gene TRBJ2-1, with D maybe TRBD2 (5 bases). This CDR3 region has 15 residues. V lost 3 bases, J lost 5 bases, and 14 bases lay in between. The germline gives CDR1 SGHTA, CDR2 FQGNSA. CDR3 region: CASSFSEVDNNEQFF. CDR3 nucleotide sequence: TGTGCCAGCAGCTTTAGCGAGGTTGATAACAATGAGCAGTTCTTC. Variable domain in full (rest from reference TRBV7-2 and TRBJ2-1): GAGVSQSPSNKVTEKGKDVELRCDPISGHTALYWYRQSLGQGLEFLIYFQGNSAPDKSGLPSDRFSAERTGGSVSTLTIQRTQQEDSAVYLCASSFSEVDNNEQFFGPGTRLTVL.

This clone showed up just a few times. This rearrangement joins TRBV6-4 to TRBJ2-3; D gene unclear. The V gene lost 2 bases and the J gene lost 2 bases, with 8 bases spanning the gap. Germline V gene data show CDR1 as MRHNA and CDR2 as SNTAGT. This CDR3 is 14 amino acids long. CDR3 sequence reads: CASSDLGATDTQYF. The CDR3 bases are TGTGCCAGCAGTGACCTCGGCGCCACAGATACGCAGTATTTT.

This clone was recorded a few times. The rearrangement uses TRBV28 and TRBJ2-5, with 12 bases matching TRBD2. J gave up 7 bases and V 6 bases, and 9 bases lay outside the gene matches. CDR1 MDHEN and CDR2 SYDVKM come from the germline V gene. The CDR3 has 15 residues. Here the CDR3 reads CASSSLAGGVGTQYF. The CDR3, as DNA: TGTGCCAGCAGCAGCCTAGCGGGGGGGGTGGGGACCCAGTACTTC.

This chain's CDR3 is CASSPGTAISYNEQFF. The CDR3 DNA reads as TGTGCCAGCAGCCCCGGGACAGCCATCTCCTACAATGAGCAGTTCTTC. The chain is built from TRBV11-1 and TRBJ2-1; 7 bases fit TRBD1. The CDR3 runs 16 residues. Per the germline V gene, CDR1 is SGHAT and CDR2 is FQDESV (reference sequence). The V and J ends lost 5 bases and 0 bases, in that order; junction bases with no gene match: 7.

The chain carries TRBV10-3 and TRBJ2-2; no definite D call. CDR3 length equals 12 residues. The germline V gene has CDR1 ENHRY and CDR2 SYGVKD. V lost 8 bases and J 4 bases, leaving 8 bases between the germline ends. CDR3: CAILVVTGELFF. The CDR3 DNA follows: TGTGCCATCCTTGTGGTCACCGGGGAGCTGTTTTTT.

Regarding this clone: Other DNA sequences of this sample code for an identical CDR3. The CDR3 protein is CASSPSNYNEQFF. CDR3 nucleotide sequence: TGTGCCAGCAGTCCTTCTAATTACAATGAGCAGTTCTTC. The chain employs TRBV27 and TRBJ2-1, with D hard to call. The CDR3 contains 13 residues. Germline loops: CDR1 MNHEY, CDR2 SMNVEV (reference sequence). V lost 5 bases to trimming and J lost 4 bases, with 9 bases between them.

By share, this clone counts as medium-sized. The chain carries TRBV6-6 and TRBJ2-3; 9 bases are shared with TRBD1. This CDR3 is 17 amino acids long. With 9 bases clipped from V and 4 bases from J, the junction kept 17 bases outside the gene matches. Germline assignment: CDR1 MNHNY and CDR2 SVGAGI (reference sequence). CDR3 DNA sequence: TGTGCCAGTCGAGGGGGGACAGGGACACCCGACTCAGATACGCAGTATTTT. Protein: CASRGGTGTPDSDTQYF.

Only a few counts were recorded for this clone. This chain joins TRBV9 and TRBJ2-7, with D maybe TRBD2 (6 bases). The CDR3 is made up of 16 amino acids. Germline V gene data show CDR1 as SGDLS and CDR2 as YYNGEE. Trimming cost V 4 bases and J 1 base, with 18 bases left between them. CDR3 residues: CASSPRTGVWSYEQYF. CDR3 nucleotide sequence: TGTGCCAGCAGCCCACGGACGGGGGTTTGGTCCTACGAGCAGTACTTC.

The V gene is TRBV7-3, the J gene TRBJ2-2, with D unresolved. V shed 3 bases and J shed 6 bases, with 2 bases lying between them. The CDR3 sequence is 11 residues long. The V gene's germline CDR1 is SGHTA and CDR2 FQGTGA. CDR3 DNA sequence: TGTGCCAGCAGCTTTGCCGGGGAGCTGTTTTTT. This sequence encodes CASSFAGELFF. Supplemented by reference TRBV7-3 and TRBJ2-2, the full variable domain reads GAGVSQTPSNKVTEKGKYVELRCDPISGHTALYWYRQSLGQGPEFLIYFQGTGAADDSGLPNDRFFAVRPEGSVSTLKIQRTERGDSAVYLCASSFAGELFFGEGSRLTVL.

In this sample, this clone turned up many times. The chain employs TRBV6-1 and TRBJ1-4, with D unresolved. Germline V lookup: CDR1 MNHNS, CDR2 SASEGT. With 3 bases removed from V and 11 bases from J, the gap between germline ends came to 13 bases. The CDR3 length is 13 residues. The CDR3 DNA reads as TGTGCCAGCAGTGACTCCCAGAAAACCAAACTGTTTTTT. This gives the protein CASSDSQKTKLFF.

This clone was seen a handful of times. The rearrangement uses TRBV2 and TRBJ2-7; TRBD2 aligns across 14 bases. V was clipped by 3 bases and J by 6 bases; unmatched bases: 7. The CDR3 length is 16 residues. CDR1 and CDR2 from the germline V gene are SNHLY and FYNNEI. Here the CDR3 DNA reads TGTGCCAGCAGTGAGACTAGCGGGAGGGCCCTTACCGAGCAGTACTTC. Protein: CASSETSGRALTEQYF.

This chain connects TRBV11-3 to TRBJ1-1; D not resolved. Trimming removed 1 base from V and 5 bases from J, with 5 bases in between. The CDR3 sequence is 12 residues long. Germline V gene sequence: CDR1 SGHNT, CDR2 YENEEA. CDR3 amino acids: CASSLVPTEAFF. Written as DNA, the CDR3 is TGTGCCAGCAGCTTAGTACCGACTGAAGCTTTCTTT.